This T cell receptor beta chain was identified in a study of CD8 T cells in ankylosing spondylitis. Study conclusions and caveats: Made up of eight or nine highly homologous variants, a TCR beta motif appeared characteristic of ankylosing spondylitis blood.

In its sample, this clonotype was seen many times. Antigen: not known. Molecular-barcoded quantitative 5'-RACE produced these TCR beta libraries. MiXCR was run by TCRdb on the 5' RACE reads, yielding one entry per CDR3 protein. Of about 39,000 distinct CDR3 sequences listed, less than 4% are singletons. V dropped 4 bases and J dropped 9 bases, with 14 bases sitting between them. The CDR3 length is 14 residues. The germline gives CDR1 SGDLS, CDR2 YYNGEE. The sequence was obtained from a male donor with ankylosing spondylitis or in good health (not recorded which). The chain uses TRBV9 and TRBJ1-6; D remains ambiguous. The sample consisted of blood, either unsorted or a sorted T cell fraction (not recorded which). The CDR3 region is CASSLEPGGSPLHF. DNA of the CDR3: TGTGCCAGCAGCCTCGAACCCGGAGGTTCACCCCTCCACTTT.